Sequencing of this T cell receptor beta chain was carried out in a study of blood T cells in healthy people across ages. Looking at the study overall: Template switching recovered approximately one barcoded beta molecule for every two T cells. Whole-study findings and limits: Higher diversity and more naive CD4+ cells were features of long-lived donors, compared to aged donors.

About this clonotype itself: What it binds is unknown.

Through a sample-barcoded 5' primer and a J-beta primer mix, a second PCR was run for roughly 6 to 11 cycles. TCRdb re-called the 5' RACE reads through MiXCR, storing one row per CDR3 protein. The sample shows roughly 830,000 distinct CDR3 sequences, around 68% of them seen only once. The CDR3 has 15 amino acids. Deletions cut 4 bases from V and 4 bases from J, with 18 bases between. Germline CDR1 DFQATT, CDR2 SNEGSKA (reference sequence). The source material was blood. The rearrangement joins TRBV20-1 to TRBJ2-3; D unclear. This TCR was sampled from a man under 40 in good health. The CDR3 coding sequence is TGCAGTGCTAATGAGGACCTCGGATCCCCAGATACGCAGTATTTT. Translated: CSANEDLGSPDTQYF.